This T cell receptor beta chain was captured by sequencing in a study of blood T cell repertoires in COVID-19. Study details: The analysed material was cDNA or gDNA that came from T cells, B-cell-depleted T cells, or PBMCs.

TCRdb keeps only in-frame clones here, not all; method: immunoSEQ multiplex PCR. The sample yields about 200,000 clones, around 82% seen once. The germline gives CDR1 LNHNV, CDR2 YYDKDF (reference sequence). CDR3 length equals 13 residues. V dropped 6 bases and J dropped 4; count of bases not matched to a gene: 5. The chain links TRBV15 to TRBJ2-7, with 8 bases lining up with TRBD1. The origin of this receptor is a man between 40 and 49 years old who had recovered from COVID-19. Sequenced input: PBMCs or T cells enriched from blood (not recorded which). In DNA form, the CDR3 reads TGTGCCACCAGTACAGGGGGAAGGTACGAGCAGTACTTC. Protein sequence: CATSTGGRYEQYF.